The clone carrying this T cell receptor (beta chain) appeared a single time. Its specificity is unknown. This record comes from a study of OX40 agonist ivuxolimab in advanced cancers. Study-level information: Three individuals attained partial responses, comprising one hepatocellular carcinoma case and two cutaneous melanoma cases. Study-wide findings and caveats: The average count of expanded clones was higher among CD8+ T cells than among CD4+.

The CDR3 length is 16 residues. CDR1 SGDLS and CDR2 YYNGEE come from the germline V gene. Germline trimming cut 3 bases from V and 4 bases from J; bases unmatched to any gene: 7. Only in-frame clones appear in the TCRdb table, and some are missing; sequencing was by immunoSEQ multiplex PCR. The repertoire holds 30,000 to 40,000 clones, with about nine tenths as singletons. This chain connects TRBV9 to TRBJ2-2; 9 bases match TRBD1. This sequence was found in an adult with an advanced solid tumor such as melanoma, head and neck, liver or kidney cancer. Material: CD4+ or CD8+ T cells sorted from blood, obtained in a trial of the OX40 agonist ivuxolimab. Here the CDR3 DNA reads TGTGCCAGCAGCGGACCGGGACAGGGCGTCACCGGGGAGCTGTTTTTT. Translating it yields CASSGPGQGVTGELFF.